Listed here are 2 T cell receptor beta chains from one sample, sequenced in a study of cytomegalovirus exposure and HLA in healthy donors. Researchers ran the PCR with 60 Vbeta and 13 Jbeta primers. The protocol was immunoSEQ multiplex PCR, while the TCRdb copy is restricted to in-frame clones and leaves out a portion. The table has 180,000 or so clones, about three quarters seen once; the top ten hold nearly 6.5%. The specimen sequenced was PBMCs. The receptors here all came from a man aged 40-55 years in good health and CMV-seropositive.

This rearrangement joins TRBV6-4 to TRBJ1-1; D is perhaps TRBD1 (5 bases). Germline V gene data show CDR1 as MRHNA and CDR2 as SNTAGT. CDR3 length: 14 residues. Trimming removed 2 bases at V and 11 bases at J, with 18 bases between. For the CDR3, the DNA is TGTGCCAGCAGTGACGGAGGGGAGGTTAGTCGGGCTTTCTTT. It codes for CASSDGGEVSRAFF.

The gene calls are TRBV5-4 and TRBJ2-1; 10 bases are a match to TRBD2. The CDR3 sequence is 15 residues long. V shed 4 bases, J shed 4 bases, and the junction held 5 bases outside the gene matches. CDR1 and CDR2 (germline): SGHNT, YYREEE (reference sequence). CDR3 sequence (DNA): TGTGCCAGCAGCCCTGGACTAGCGGAGTACAATGAGCAGTTCTTC. It yields the protein CASSPGLAEYNEQFF. The whole variable domain, remainder taken from reference TRBV5-4 and TRBJ2-1, is ETGVTQSPTHLIKTRGQQVTLRCSSQSGHNTVSWYQQALGQGPQFIFQYYREEENGRGNFPPRFSGLQFPNYSSELNVNALELDDSALYLCASSPGLAEYNEQFFGPGTRLTVL.